This T cell receptor beta chain came from a study of human T cells and chemical hapten exposure. Whole-study context: The use of 2% DPC on about 2 cm by about 2 cm of upper inner arm skin constituted sensitization.

TCRdb redid the calling of the RACE reads with MiXCR, one entry per CDR3 protein. The profile shows some 97,000 distinct CDR3 sequences, roughly a quarter of them singletons. In its sample, this clonotype was seen a few times. The time point denotes: patch test 3, about 24 weeks after DPC sensitization. As to treatment: therapeutic diphenylcyclopropenone sensitization with weekly scalp DPC. The template was total RNA from unfractionated whole blood. Trimming left V 6 bases short and J 6 bases short, with 12 bases between. CDR3 size: 13 residues. Per germline, CDR1 MDHEN and CDR2 SYDVKM. The rearrangement uses TRBV28 and TRBJ2-1, with D possibly TRBD1 on 6 matching bases. Specimen: whole blood, collected in connection with sensitization to the hapten diphenylcyclopropenone (DPC). This TCR was sampled from a man between 35 and 55 years old with alopecia areata. Some clones in this sample may be carry-over from other donors' samples. The CDR3: CASRHRVGNEQFF. In DNA form, the CDR3 reads TGTGCCAGCAGACACAGGGTTGGCAATGAGCAGTTCTTC.